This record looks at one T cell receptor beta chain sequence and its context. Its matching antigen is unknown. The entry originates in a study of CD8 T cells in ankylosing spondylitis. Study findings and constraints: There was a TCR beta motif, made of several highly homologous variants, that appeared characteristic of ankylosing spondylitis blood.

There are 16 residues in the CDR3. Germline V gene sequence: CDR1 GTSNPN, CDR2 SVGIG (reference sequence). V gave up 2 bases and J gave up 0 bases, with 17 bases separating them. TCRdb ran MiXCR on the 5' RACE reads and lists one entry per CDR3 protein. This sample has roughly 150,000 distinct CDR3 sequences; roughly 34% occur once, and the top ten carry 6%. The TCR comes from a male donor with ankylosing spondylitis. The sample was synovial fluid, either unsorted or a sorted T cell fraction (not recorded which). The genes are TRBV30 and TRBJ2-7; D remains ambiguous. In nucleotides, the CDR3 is TGTGCCTGGAGTAAGGGCAACGCCTTATCCTCCTACGAGCAGTACTTC. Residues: CAWSKGNALSSYEQYF.